The entry below describes one T cell receptor beta chain. Its antigen is undetermined. The data were obtained in a study of T cell responses to AZD1222 COVID-19 vaccine. Study summary: Second-dose groups at about 4 or about 12 weeks were pooled. General observations from the study: Donor demographics were predominantly white British with a female majority; clonal diversity may be underestimated.

The CDR3 has 15 amino acids. From germline, CDR1 is SGDLS and CDR2 YYNGEE. The J segment lost 2 bases and the V segment lost 3 bases, leaving 7 bases of the junction unmatched. Using immunoSEQ multiplex PCR, the repertoire was profiled, and TCRdb retains in-frame clones only, with some absent. The table includes 130,000 or so clones, around 94% detected once. This specimen was peripheral blood, taken on day 0 of AZD1222 vaccination. The sequence derives from an adult in good health. The chain couples TRBV9 to TRBJ1-2; 7 bases fit TRBD1. CDR3 sequence: CASSAGQVLNYGYTF. In DNA form, the CDR3 reads TGTGCCAGCAGCGCAGGACAGGTTTTAAACTATGGCTACACCTTC.